These 29 T cell receptor beta chains originate from one sample sequenced in a study of spatial heterogeneity in lung cancer. No cognate antigen is known for these TCRs. The time point: sample taken at primary tumor resection. TCRdb used MiXCR to reprocess the 5' RACE reads, holding one entry per CDR3 protein. The sample records 17,000 or so distinct CDR3 sequences, roughly 5.7% being singletons. Study results and caveats: Counts of expanded alpha and beta TCRs within tumors tracked the tumor nonsynonymous mutation count.

This specimen was lung tumor tissue, taken at surgery. These receptors all come from a male donor with early-stage non-small cell lung cancer.

This clonotype was found many times. The CDR3 protein is CASSLAQGYNSPLHF. The CDR3 DNA sequence: TGTGCCAGCAGCTTAGCGCAGGGCTATAATTCACCCCTCCACTTT. The chain is built from TRBV7-8 and TRBJ1-6, with D maybe TRBD1 (5 bases). The CDR3 loop spans 15 amino acids. Trimming cost V 0 bases and J 3 bases, with 6 bases left between them. CDR1 and CDR2 (germline): SGHVS, FQNEAQ.

This clonotype was observed at least ten times. The V and J genes are TRBV12-3 or TRBV12-4 and TRBJ2-1; the D call may be TRBD1 or TRBD2 (5 bases each). Trimming removed 6 bases from V and 4 bases from J, with 16 bases in between. This CDR3 has 15 residues. The CDR3 DNA reads as TGTGCCAGCAGGATGGGGCGACGGGGATACAATGAGCAGTTCTTC. Residues: CASRMGRRGYNEQFF.

The chain joins TRBV11-1 to TRBJ2-5; TRBD2 agrees at 12 bases. Germline CDR1 and CDR2: SGHAT and FQDESV (reference sequence). The CDR3 is made up of 17 amino acids. The V gene end was trimmed by 0 bases and the J gene end by 1 base; junction bases not matched to a gene: 3. This CDR3 is CASSLALTSGGQETQYF. Here the CDR3 DNA reads TGTGCCAGCAGCTTAGCTTTGACTAGCGGGGGCCAAGAGACCCAGTACTTC.

This clonotype was recorded many times. The chain has TRBV20-1 and TRBJ2-2; 8 nucleotides line up with TRBD1. There are 15 residues in the CDR3. V lost 3 bases and J lost 4; bases outside the gene matches: 7. CDR1 and CDR2 from the germline V gene are DFQATT and SNEGSKA (reference sequence). CDR3 in amino acids: CSASRQGAITGELFF. DNA of the CDR3: TGCAGTGCTAGTAGGCAGGGGGCGATCACCGGGGAGCTGTTTTTT.

This clonotype was seen ten or more times. The chain recombines TRBV7-2 with TRBJ2-3; D is ambiguous. Germline V gene sequence: CDR1 SGHTA, CDR2 FQGNSA. CDR3 length: 14 amino acids. V was trimmed by 5 bases and J by 0 bases, leaving 9 bases between them. CDR3 sequence: CASSVTTSTDTQYF. The CDR3 bases are TGTGCCAGCAGCGTAACGACTAGCACAGATACGCAGTATTTT.

This clonotype was recorded at least ten times. The J gene is TRBJ2-7, the V gene TRBV24-1, with D possibly TRBD1 on 5 matching bases. The CDR3 sequence is 14 residues long. Trimming took 2 bases from V and 5 from J, leaving 12 bases between them. The germline CDR1 and CDR2 sequences are KGHDR and SFDVKD. CDR3 sequence: CATSDSPGPHEQYF. In DNA form, the CDR3 reads TGTGCCACCAGTGATTCCCCAGGGCCCCACGAGCAGTACTTC.

This clonotype was recorded at least ten times. V gene TRBV19 combines with J gene TRBJ2-2; D is undetermined. Trimming stripped 5 bases from V and 3 bases from J, with 10 bases between. Germline lookup yields CDR1 LNHDA and CDR2 SQIVND (reference sequence). This CDR3 spans 14 amino acids. Written as DNA, the CDR3 is TGTGCCAGTAGTCAACACACGTACACCGGGGAGCTGTTTTTT. This sequence encodes CASSQHTYTGELFF.

This clonotype was detected many times. V and J are TRBV5-1 and TRBJ2-3; TRBD1 matches 7 bases. With V trimmed by 4 bases and J by 1 base, 3 bases remained unmatched. This CDR3 spans 14 amino acids. Germline-derived CDR1 and CDR2 are SGHRS and YFSETQ. CDR3 sequence (DNA): TGCGCCAGCAGCACTGGACAGGGCACAGATACGCAGTATTTT. Its protein is CASSTGQGTDTQYF.

This clonotype showed up many times. The chain uses TRBV2 and TRBJ2-3, with D hard to call. The germline CDR1 and CDR2 sequences are SNHLY and FYNNEI. The V end was cut by 4 bases, the J end by 5 bases, with 7 bases between. This CDR3 is built from 12 residues. CDR3 protein: CASSVRGDTQYF. DNA of the CDR3: TGTGCCAGCAGTGTCAGAGGAGATACGCAGTATTTT.

This chain connects TRBV29-1 to TRBJ1-1; TRBD1 agrees at 7 bases. Looked up from germline, CDR1 is SQVTM and CDR2 is ANQGSEA. J lost 1 base, V lost 6 bases, and 8 bases had no gene match. The CDR3 is made up of 14 amino acids. The CDR3 loop reads CSVTVTGRNTEAFF. The CDR3 DNA follows: TGCAGCGTGACCGTGACAGGGAGGAACACTGAAGCTTTCTTT.

This clonotype was found many times. This rearrangement joins TRBV7-3 to TRBJ2-7; D possibly uses TRBD1 or TRBD2 (5 bases each). Germline V lookup: CDR1 SGHTA, CDR2 FQGTGA. Trimming removed 5 bases from V and 6 bases from J, with 14 bases in between. The CDR3 runs to 13 residues. CDR3 in amino acids: CASSPHRDAEQYF. The CDR3 DNA reads as TGTGCCAGCAGCCCCCACCGGGACGCCGAGCAGTACTTC.

The chain combines TRBV19 with TRBJ2-1; TRBD2 might be the D (6 bases). Trimming shortened V by 3 bases and J by 8 bases, and 14 bases separated the two germline ends. The CDR3 length is 14 residues. The germline gives CDR1 LNHDA, CDR2 SQIVND (reference sequence). In nucleotides, the CDR3 is TGTGCCAGTAGTATGGGCGGGGTGGCGGATGAGCAGTTCTTC. Amino acids: CASSMGGVADEQFF. Full variable domain (rest looked up from reference TRBV19 and TRBJ2-1): DGGITQSPKYLFRKEGQNVTLSCEQNLNHDAMYWYRQDPGQGLRLIYYSQIVNDFQKGDIAEGYSVSREKKESFPLTVTSAQKNPTAFYLCASSMGGVADEQFFGPGTRLTVL.

This clonotype came up many times. The chain carries TRBV29-1 and TRBJ2-5; 8 bases align to TRBD2. V lost 4 bases, J lost 0 bases, and 1 base stayed unmatched. Germline V gene sequence: CDR1 SQVTM, CDR2 ANQGSEA. The CDR3 covers 13 residues. DNA for the CDR3: TGCAGCGTTGCGGGGGGGTACCAAGAGACCCAGTACTTC. It is translated as CSVAGGYQETQYF.

By share, this clonotype ranks as large. The chain carries TRBV20-1 and TRBJ2-7; D is unclear. This CDR3 has 13 amino acids. Trimming removed 6 bases from V and 2 bases from J, with 14 bases in between. Germline CDR1 is DFQATT and CDR2 is SNEGSKA (reference sequence). CDR3 in amino acids: CSAVDIGTYEQYF. Written as DNA, the CDR3 is TGCAGTGCCGTAGACATAGGAACCTACGAGCAGTACTTC.

This clonotype was detected many times. The chain combines TRBV5-4 with TRBJ2-5, with 8 positions matching TRBD2. The CDR3 runs to 14 residues. The germline V gene encodes CDR1 SGHNT and CDR2 YYREEE (reference sequence). J was trimmed by 1 base and V by 5 bases; bases with no gene match: 4. The CDR3 loop reads CASSAGLVQETQYF. CDR3 sequence (DNA): TGTGCCAGCAGTGCGGGACTAGTCCAAGAGACCCAGTACTTC.

At least ten counts were recorded for this clonotype. This chain joins TRBV10-1 and TRBJ2-2; 8 positions match TRBD2. This CDR3 comprises 19 residues. V lost 3 bases to trimming and J lost 1 base; unmatched junction nucleotides: 13. The germline gives CDR1 WNHNN, CDR2 SYGVQD (reference sequence). The CDR3 region is CASSETIAGGGGNTGELFF. The CDR3, as DNA: TGCGCCAGCAGTGAAACGATCGCGGGAGGAGGTGGGAACACCGGGGAGCTGTTTTTT.

This clonotype was counted many times. The chain combines TRBV11-3 with TRBJ1-4; perhaps TRBD1 as D (6 bases). V was clipped by 1 base and J by 7 bases, with 10 bases between them. The CDR3 has 14 residues. The germline CDR1 and CDR2 sequences are SGHNT and YENEEA. CDR3 coding DNA: TGTGCCAGCAGCTTAGCACAGGGTGGTGAAAAACTGTTTTTT. Translated, it gives CASSLAQGGEKLFF.

At least ten counts were recorded for this clonotype. J is TRBJ2-2 and V is TRBV12-3 or TRBV12-4, with a weak D call TRBD1 (6 bases). Trimming took 4 bases from V and 6 from J, leaving 12 bases between them. This CDR3 contains 14 residues. The CDR3 protein is CASSWGPGAGELFF. CDR3 nucleotides: TGTGCCAGCAGTTGGGGACCAGGGGCCGGGGAGCTGTTTTTT.

This clonotype was seen ten or more times. The chain uses TRBV2 and TRBJ2-3; 9 bases map to TRBD2. J was trimmed by 2 bases and V by 6 bases; bases with no gene match: 6. CDR3 length equals 15 residues. Germline V lookup: CDR1 SNHLY, CDR2 FYNNEI. The CDR3, as DNA: TGTGCCAGCAGCGCCGGGACTAGCTCCACAGATACGCAGTATTTT. Translated: CASSAGTSSTDTQYF. The full variable domain, in which reference TRBV2 and TRBJ2-3 provide the parts outside the CDR3, is EPEVTQTPSHQVTQMGQEVILRCVPISNHLYFYWYRQILGQKVEFLVSFYNNEISEKSEIFDDQFSVERPDGSNFTLKIRSTKLEDSAMYFCASSAGTSSTDTQYFGPGTRLTVL.

The chain recombines TRBV20-1 with TRBJ2-1, with TRBD2 matching 13 bases. J gave up 9 bases and V 2 bases, and 10 bases lay outside the gene matches. The CDR3 is 16 amino acids. CDR1 DFQATT and CDR2 SNEGSKA come from the germline V gene (reference sequence). For the CDR3, the DNA is TGCAGTGCTAGATCTGGCCTACTAGCGGGAGGGACTGAGCAGTTCTTC. As protein: CSARSGLLAGGTEQFF.

By proportion, this clonotype is medium-sized (0.01 to 0.1%). The CDR3 region is CASSYPGGGSLDTQYF. In DNA form, the CDR3 reads TGTGCCAGCAGTTACCCAGGCGGGGGGAGCCTCGATACGCAGTATTTT. The V gene is TRBV6-6, the J gene TRBJ2-3; 8 bases agree with TRBD2. The ends lost 2 bases at V and 6 bases at J; junction bases unmatched: 10. In germline, CDR1 is MNHNY, CDR2 SVGAGI (reference sequence). The CDR3 spans 16 residues.

This clonotype rates as medium-sized. The rearrangement links TRBV29-1 to TRBJ2-5; D not certain. Trimming took 7 bases from V and 3 from J, leaving 6 bases between them. CDR3 length: 10 residues. CDR1 is SQVTM, CDR2 ANQGSEA, per germline. The CDR3 region has the DNA TGCAGCGGGCAAAAAGAGACCCAGTACTTC. Translating gives CSGQKETQYF.

In its sample, this clonotype was seen many times. The rearrangement joins TRBV20-1 to TRBJ2-2, with D perhaps TRBD1 (5 bases). V dropped 6 bases and J dropped 5 bases, with 13 bases sitting between them. This CDR3 region has 13 residues. Looked up from germline, CDR1 is DFQATT and CDR2 is SNEGSKA (reference sequence). CDR3 bases: TGCAGTGCGACTCCAGGGCAGACCGGGGAGCTGTTTTTT. It is translated as CSATPGQTGELFF.

In this sample, this clonotype turned up many times. The rearrangement uses TRBV7-9 and TRBJ1-3; weak D call: TRBD1 (5 bases). This CDR3 has 14 residues. Germline CDR1 and CDR2: SEHNR and FQNEAQ (reference sequence). V shed 1 base and J shed 6 bases, with 10 bases lying between them. Here the CDR3 DNA reads TGTGCCAGCAGCTTAGGACAGCAGGAAAACACCATATATTTT. Amino acids: CASSLGQQENTIYF.

The J gene is TRBJ1-5, the V gene TRBV11-2; no firm D call. There are 14 residues in the CDR3. Germline V gene lookup returns CDR1 SGHAT and CDR2 FQNNGV. V dropped 5 bases and J dropped 0 bases, with 8 bases sitting between them. As DNA, the CDR3 is TGTGCCAGCAGCGCTGCGGGTAGCAATCAGCCCCAGCATTTT. Amino acids: CASSAAGSNQPQHF.

This clonotype was observed a few times. The rearrangement links TRBV9 to TRBJ2-7; no firm D call. With 2 bases removed from V and 0 bases from J, the gap between germline ends came to 9 bases. The CDR3 has 14 amino acids. Germline CDR1 and CDR2: SGDLS and YYNGEE. DNA for the CDR3: TGTGCCAGCAGCGTGTTAGGCAGCTCCTACGAGCAGTACTTC. It translates to CASSVLGSSYEQYF.

This clonotype is medium-sized within its sample. This rearrangement joins TRBV29-1 to TRBJ2-5, with 7 nucleotides matching TRBD1. The CDR3 runs to 13 residues. CDR1 is SQVTM and CDR2 is ANQGSEA in the germline V gene. The V and J ends lost 7 bases and 4 bases, in that order; junction bases with no gene match: 9. The CDR3 region is CSADGQVGETQYF. The DNA of the CDR3 is TGCAGCGCCGACGGACAGGTCGGAGAGACCCAGTACTTC. The variable domain in full, with the rest retrieved from reference TRBV29-1 and TRBJ2-5, is SAVISQKPSRDICQRGTSLTIQCQVDSQVTMMFWYRQQPGQSLTLIATANQGSEATYESGFVIDKFPISRPNLTFSTLTVSNMSPEDSSIYLCSADGQVGETQYFGPGTRLLVL.

This clonotype was seen many times. This chain joins TRBV12-3 or TRBV12-4 and TRBJ1-2, with D perhaps TRBD1 (6 bases). The V end was cut by 4 bases, the J end by 4 bases, with 16 bases between. CDR3 length: 15 residues. The DNA for the CDR3 is TGTGCCAGCAGTTCCCCCTACACAGGGAGCTATGGCTACACCTTC. Protein product: CASSSPYTGSYGYTF.

This clonotype has ten or more counts. This chain uses TRBV28 with TRBJ2-1; 7 positions match TRBD2. CDR3 length: 14 residues. Losses at the gene ends were 6 bases for V and 6 bases for J; bases not matched to a gene: 8. Germline V gene sequence: CDR1 MDHEN, CDR2 SYDVKM. The CDR3 nucleotides are TGTGCCAGCAGGCCAACTAGCGCCCTCAATGAGCAGTTCTTC. Its translation: CASRPTSALNEQFF.